These T cell receptor beta chains were read from a single sample in a study of prognosis after radiotherapy for stage I lung cancer. TCRdb recomputed calls from the multiplex PCR reads with MiXCR, one row per CDR3 protein. The table shows tens of thousands of distinct CDR3 sequences, with about 41% occurring only once. The sequencing here drew on PBMCs, taken before or after stereotactic body radiation therapy (not recorded which). The receptors were sampled from a donor over 45 with non-small cell lung cancer. Each CDR3 is given with its conserved first and last residue. D genes are given only for firm matches. Size is omitted from some rows. Given values are once, few, many or a class for expanded clones.

cdr3_aa: CAWSERGPGNTIYF
cdr3_nt: TGTGCCTGGAGTGAGCGGGGGCCTGGAAACACCATATATTTT
clone_size: few
d_call: -
j_call: TRBJ1-3
v_call: TRBV30

cdr3_aa: CASSVDGVRTDTQYF
cdr3_nt: TGTGCCAGCAGCGTAGATGGAGTCCGCACAGATACGCAGTATTTT
clone_size: many
d_call: -
j_call: TRBJ2-3
v_call: TRBV9

cdr3_aa: CASAPSTDTQYF
cdr3_nt: TGTGCTAGTGCCCCTTCCACAGATACGCAGTATTTT
clone_size: -
d_call: -
j_call: TRBJ2-3
v_call: TRBV12-5

cdr3_aa: CSANSGTGGPETQYF
cdr3_nt: TGCAGTGCCAACTCCGGGACAGGGGGGCCAGAGACCCAGTACTTC
clone_size: many
d_call: TRBD1
j_call: TRBJ2-5
v_call: TRBV20-1

cdr3_aa: CASSLTGLEQYF
cdr3_nt: TGTGCCAGCAGCTTAACGGGACTCGAGCAGTACTTC
clone_size: medium-sized
d_call: -
j_call: TRBJ2-7
v_call: TRBV7-2

cdr3_aa: CASQPPGRSYNEQFF
cdr3_nt: TGTGCCAGTCAGCCGCCAGGGAGGTCCTACAATGAGCAGTTCTTC
clone_size: many
d_call: -
j_call: TRBJ2-1
v_call: TRBV19

cdr3_aa: CSASEPLQGNQPQHF
cdr3_nt: TGCAGTGCTAGTGAGCCTCTTCAGGGCAATCAGCCCCAGCATTTT
clone_size: many
d_call: -
j_call: TRBJ1-5
v_call: TRBV20-1

cdr3_aa: CSARDFTQASNTGELFF
cdr3_nt: TGCAGTGCTAGAGATTTCACGCAGGCCTCGAACACCGGGGAGCTGTTTTTT
clone_size: medium-sized
d_call: -
j_call: TRBJ2-2
v_call: TRBV20-1

cdr3_aa: CASKQGVTLYTGELFF
cdr3_nt: TGTGCCAGCAAACAGGGTGTGACCCTATACACCGGGGAGCTGTTTTTT
clone_size: -
d_call: -
j_call: TRBJ2-2
v_call: TRBV2

cdr3_aa: CSASSRQGIENTEAFF
cdr3_nt: TGCAGTGCTAGTAGTCGACAGGGGATTGAGAACACTGAAGCTTTCTTT
clone_size: many
d_call: TRBD1
j_call: TRBJ1-1
v_call: TRBV20-1

cdr3_aa: CASSEGGQGIDEQFF
cdr3_nt: TGTGCCAGCAGCGAGGGGGGACAGGGAATCGATGAGCAGTTCTTC
clone_size: many
d_call: TRBD1
j_call: TRBJ2-1
v_call: TRBV7-6

cdr3_aa: CASSQDLRNEQYF
cdr3_nt: TGCGCCAGCAGCCAAGATCTCCGGAACGAGCAGTACTTC
clone_size: many
d_call: -
j_call: TRBJ2-7
v_call: TRBV4-3

cdr3_aa: CASSEEGRSNYGYTF
cdr3_nt: TGTGCCAGCAGTGAAGAGGGACGGTCGAACTATGGCTACACCTTC
clone_size: many
d_call: -
j_call: TRBJ1-2
v_call: TRBV2

cdr3_aa: CASSRPGEGNEQFF
cdr3_nt: TGTGCCAGCAGCAGACCTGGCGAGGGCAATGAGCAGTTCTTC
clone_size: -
d_call: -
j_call: TRBJ2-1
v_call: TRBV7-9

cdr3_aa: CAWGRTGGYEQYF
cdr3_nt: TGTGCCTGGGGGCGGACAGGGGGCTACGAGCAGTACTTC
clone_size: many
d_call: TRBD1
j_call: TRBJ2-7
v_call: TRBV30

cdr3_aa: CAWSRGRSSLYEQYF
cdr3_nt: TGTGCCTGGAGTCGTGGGCGGTCGAGCCTCTACGAGCAGTACTTC
clone_size: many
d_call: -
j_call: TRBJ2-7
v_call: TRBV30

cdr3_aa: CASSLGTASTDTQYF
cdr3_nt: TGCGCCAGCAGTTTGGGGACAGCATCCACAGATACGCAGTATTTT
clone_size: many
d_call: TRBD1
j_call: TRBJ2-3
v_call: TRBV5-1

cdr3_aa: CASSPQTGYEQYF
cdr3_nt: TGTGCCAGCAGCCCCCAGACAGGCTACGAGCAGTACTTC
clone_size: many
d_call: -
j_call: TRBJ2-7
v_call: TRBV7-9

cdr3_aa: CASSPPRGNQPQHF
cdr3_nt: TGTGCCAGCAGTCCCCCTCGGGGAAATCAGCCCCAGCATTTT
clone_size: -
d_call: -
j_call: TRBJ1-5
v_call: TRBV28

cdr3_aa: CASSQGQFVSGANVLTF
cdr3_nt: TGTGCCAGCAGCCAGGGACAGTTTGTTTCTGGGGCCAACGTCCTGACTTTC
clone_size: many
d_call: TRBD1
j_call: TRBJ2-6
v_call: TRBV28

cdr3_aa: CASSGTMTGLLTYTQYF
cdr3_nt: TGTGCCAGCAGCGGAACGATGACAGGCCTACTCACATATACGCAGTATTTT
clone_size: -
d_call: -
j_call: TRBJ2-3
v_call: TRBV5-4

cdr3_aa: CSSSPGTNSYNEQFF
cdr3_nt: TGTTCCAGCAGCCCCGGGACTAACTCCTACAATGAGCAGTTCTTC
clone_size: -
d_call: TRBD2
j_call: TRBJ2-1
v_call: TRBV11-2

cdr3_aa: CASSESRQAIYGYTF
cdr3_nt: TGCGCCAGCAGTGAATCCCGACAGGCTATCTATGGCTACACCTTC
clone_size: many
d_call: -
j_call: TRBJ1-2
v_call: TRBV10-2

cdr3_aa: CASSESQSSYNEQFF
cdr3_nt: TGTGCCAGCAGTGAAAGCCAGAGCTCCTACAATGAGCAGTTCTTC
clone_size: many
d_call: -
j_call: TRBJ2-1
v_call: TRBV6-1

cdr3_aa: CSARDGEGGNSPLHF
cdr3_nt: TGCAGTGCTAGAGATGGGGAGGGAGGAAATTCACCCCTCCACTTT
clone_size: -
d_call: -
j_call: TRBJ1-6
v_call: TRBV20-1

cdr3_aa: CASTRQGASYNQTLHF
cdr3_nt: TGTGCCAGCACAAGGCAGGGGGCCTCCTATAATCAAACCCTCCACTTT
clone_size: -
d_call: TRBD1
j_call: TRBJ1-6
v_call: TRBV28

cdr3_aa: CSASSPMRVAKNIQYF
cdr3_nt: TGCAGTGCTAGTTCCCCTATGCGAGTAGCCAAAAACATTCAGTACTTC
clone_size: many
d_call: -
j_call: TRBJ2-4
v_call: TRBV20-1

cdr3_aa: CASRRTGGDTQYF
cdr3_nt: TGTGCCAGCAGGCGTACAGGGGGAGATACGCAGTATTTT
clone_size: medium-sized
d_call: TRBD1
j_call: TRBJ2-3
v_call: TRBV6-8

cdr3_aa: CASSHGLSPEKLFF
cdr3_nt: TGCGCCAGCAGTCATGGACTGAGCCCTGAAAAACTGTTTTTT
clone_size: -
d_call: -
j_call: TRBJ1-4
v_call: TRBV10-2

cdr3_aa: CASRMFSGGRDGNTIYF
cdr3_nt: TGTGCCAGTCGTATGTTCTCGGGGGGCCGGGATGGAAACACCATATATTTT
clone_size: -
d_call: -
j_call: TRBJ1-3
v_call: TRBV6-2/TRBV6-3

cdr3_aa: CASSQSWGGVEQFF
cdr3_nt: TGTGCCAGCAGCCAAAGCTGGGGAGGGGTTGAGCAGTTCTTC
clone_size: -
d_call: TRBD2
j_call: TRBJ2-1
v_call: TRBV3-1

cdr3_aa: CASRNDRMNTGELFF
cdr3_nt: TGTGCCAGCAGAAACGACAGGATGAACACCGGGGAGCTGTTTTTT
clone_size: many
d_call: -
j_call: TRBJ2-2
v_call: TRBV27

cdr3_aa: CASSSGRTGISNYGYTF
cdr3_nt: TGTGCCAGCAGCTCCGGTAGAACAGGGATATCTAACTATGGCTACACCTTC
clone_size: -
d_call: -
j_call: TRBJ1-2
v_call: TRBV5-1

cdr3_aa: CSARWPGQVSFYGYTF
cdr3_nt: TGCAGTGCTAGATGGCCGGGACAGGTCTCTTTCTATGGCTACACCTTC
clone_size: -
d_call: TRBD1
j_call: TRBJ1-2
v_call: TRBV20-1

cdr3_aa: CASSVLGTGELFF
cdr3_nt: TGTGCCAGCTCCGTCCTAGGCACCGGGGAGCTGTTTTTT
clone_size: many
d_call: -
j_call: TRBJ2-2
v_call: TRBV28

cdr3_aa: CASSESQTVNTEAFF
cdr3_nt: TGTGCCAGCAGTGAAAGTCAAACAGTGAACACTGAAGCTTTCTTT
clone_size: many
d_call: -
j_call: TRBJ1-1
v_call: TRBV2

cdr3_aa: CAWSGGTWNEQFF
cdr3_nt: TGTGCCTGGAGTGGTGGTACTTGGAATGAGCAGTTCTTC
clone_size: many
d_call: -
j_call: TRBJ2-1
v_call: TRBV30

cdr3_aa: CASSAGTDSSPYDQYF
cdr3_nt: TGTGCCAGCAGTGCAGGTACAGACAGTTCGCCCTACGATCAATACTTC
clone_size: -
d_call: -
j_call: TRBJ2-7
v_call: TRBV6-2/TRBV6-3

cdr3_aa: CASSLASGIYNEQFF
cdr3_nt: TGTGCCAGCAGTTTAGCTAGCGGAATTTACAATGAGCAGTTCTTC
clone_size: medium-sized
d_call: -
j_call: TRBJ2-1
v_call: TRBV12-3/TRBV12-4

cdr3_aa: CASTDRRETEAFF
cdr3_nt: TGTGCCAGCACGGACCGGAGGGAGACTGAAGCTTTCTTT
clone_size: many
d_call: -
j_call: TRBJ1-1
v_call: TRBV6-1

cdr3_aa: CASSGTEEQYF
cdr3_nt: TGTGCCAGCAGCGGGACGGAGGAGCAGTACTTC
clone_size: many
d_call: -
j_call: TRBJ2-7
v_call: TRBV5-6

cdr3_aa: CSAGGQFQETQYF
cdr3_nt: TGCAGTGCTGGCGGACAGTTCCAAGAGACCCAGTACTTC
clone_size: many
d_call: -
j_call: TRBJ2-5
v_call: TRBV20-1

cdr3_aa: CSAGLVGVREQFF
cdr3_nt: TGCAGTGCTGGACTAGTGGGCGTTCGTGAGCAGTTCTTC
clone_size: many
d_call: TRBD2
j_call: TRBJ2-1
v_call: TRBV20-1

cdr3_aa: CASSFGAGGLSRHEQFF
cdr3_nt: TGTGCCAGCAGTTTCGGTGCCGGGGGTCTATCTCGCCATGAGCAGTTCTTC
clone_size: -
d_call: -
j_call: TRBJ2-1
v_call: TRBV12-3/TRBV12-4

cdr3_aa: CASSDMGAFADTQYF
cdr3_nt: TGTGCCAGCAGCGACATGGGGGCTTTCGCAGATACGCAGTATTTT
clone_size: many
d_call: -
j_call: TRBJ2-3
v_call: TRBV5-5

cdr3_aa: CASNYTGELFF
cdr3_nt: TGCGCCAGCAACTACACCGGGGAGCTGTTTTTT
clone_size: many
d_call: -
j_call: TRBJ2-2
v_call: TRBV4-1

cdr3_aa: CAWSVAGADTQYF
cdr3_nt: TGTGCCTGGAGTGTTGCAGGGGCAGATACGCAGTATTTT
clone_size: many
d_call: -
j_call: TRBJ2-3
v_call: TRBV30

cdr3_aa: CASSQGGANVLTF
cdr3_nt: TGTGCCAGCAGCCAGGGTGGGGCCAACGTCCTGACTTTC
clone_size: many
d_call: -
j_call: TRBJ2-6
v_call: TRBV3-1

cdr3_aa: CASSPDRGRNYEQYF
cdr3_nt: TGTGCCAGCAGCCCGGACCGGGGCAGGAATTACGAGCAGTACTTC
clone_size: many
d_call: -
j_call: TRBJ2-7
v_call: TRBV7-2

cdr3_aa: CASSSLGQTYGYTF
cdr3_nt: TGTGCCAGCAGTTCCCTGGGACAGACTTATGGCTACACCTTC
clone_size: -
d_call: TRBD1
j_call: TRBJ1-2
v_call: TRBV28

cdr3_aa: CASSGTGEGSPLHF
cdr3_nt: TGTGCCAGCAGTGGGACAGGGGAAGGTTCACCCCTCCACTTT
clone_size: many
d_call: TRBD1
j_call: TRBJ1-6
v_call: TRBV2

cdr3_aa: CSARGPVTHTGAAPGNYEQYF
cdr3_nt: TGCAGTGCTAGAGGCCCCGTAACCCATACAGGGGCCGCCCCGGGGAACTACGAGCAGTACTTC
clone_size: many
d_call: TRBD1
j_call: TRBJ2-7
v_call: TRBV20-1

cdr3_aa: CASSQVAHPETQYF
cdr3_nt: TGTGCCAGCAGCCAAGTTGCACATCCAGAGACCCAGTACTTC
clone_size: many
d_call: -
j_call: TRBJ2-5
v_call: TRBV3-1

cdr3_aa: CASILWGGRGSLNYGYTF
cdr3_nt: TGTGCCAGCATTTTATGGGGTGGCAGGGGGTCTCTGAACTATGGCTACACCTTC
clone_size: -
d_call: TRBD1
j_call: TRBJ1-2
v_call: TRBV27

cdr3_aa: CATSAGGLFQETQYF
cdr3_nt: TGTGCCACCAGTGCAGGGGGCCTTTTTCAAGAGACCCAGTACTTC
clone_size: many
d_call: TRBD1
j_call: TRBJ2-5
v_call: TRBV24-1

cdr3_aa: CSGTSGSYNEQFF
cdr3_nt: TGCAGTGGAACTAGCGGGAGTTACAATGAGCAGTTCTTC
clone_size: many
d_call: TRBD2
j_call: TRBJ2-1
v_call: TRBV20-1

cdr3_aa: CASSYSGGDTQYF
cdr3_nt: TGTGCCAGCAGTTACTCAGGGGGGGATACGCAGTATTTT
clone_size: -
d_call: -
j_call: TRBJ2-3
v_call: TRBV6-5

cdr3_aa: CASRLSVRGTGELFF
cdr3_nt: TGTGCCAGCCGCCTTAGCGTGAGGGGGACCGGGGAGCTGTTTTTT
clone_size: once
d_call: -
j_call: TRBJ2-2
v_call: TRBV6-2/TRBV6-3

cdr3_aa: CASTPAGSSTDTQYF
cdr3_nt: TGTGCCAGCACCCCGGCCGGGTCTAGCACAGATACGCAGTATTTT
clone_size: -
d_call: -
j_call: TRBJ2-3
v_call: TRBV6-2/TRBV6-3